This T cell receptor (beta chain) was found in a study of T cell responses to AZD1222 COVID-19 vaccine. In this sample, this clone turned up many times. Trimming cost V 6 bases and J 8 bases, with 10 bases left between them. Germline CDR1 is MGHDK and CDR2 is SYGVNS. The CDR3 extends over 11 amino acids. Assay used: immunoSEQ multiplex PCR; TCRdb lists only in-frame clones, some missing. The sample has 65,000 to 95,000 clones, roughly 84% seen once. The V gene is TRBV25-1, the J gene TRBJ1-1; D not resolved. The source was peripheral blood, collected on day 0 of AZD1222 vaccination. This TCR was recovered from an adult in good health. The CDR3 reads CASSISGEAFF. DNA of the CDR3: TGTGCCAGCAGCATATCGGGGGAAGCTTTCTTT.